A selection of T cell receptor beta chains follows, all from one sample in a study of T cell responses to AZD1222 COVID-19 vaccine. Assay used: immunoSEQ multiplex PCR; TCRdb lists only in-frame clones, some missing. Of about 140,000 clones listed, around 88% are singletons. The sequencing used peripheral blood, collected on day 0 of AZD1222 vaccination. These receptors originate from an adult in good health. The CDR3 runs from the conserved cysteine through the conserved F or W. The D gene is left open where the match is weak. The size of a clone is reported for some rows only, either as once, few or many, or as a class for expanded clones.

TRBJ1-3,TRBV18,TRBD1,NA,CASSPMDRGAGNTIYF,TGTGCCAGCTCACCGATGGACAGGGGTGCTGGAAACACCATATATTTT
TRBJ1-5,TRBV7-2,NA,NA,CASSLDRVQPQHF,TGTGCCAGCAGCTTAGATCGGGTGCAGCCCCAGCATTTT
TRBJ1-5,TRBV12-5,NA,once,CASPSVGAGNSNQPQHF,TGTGCTAGTCCTTCGGTAGGGGCAGGGAATAGCAATCAGCCCCAGCATTTT
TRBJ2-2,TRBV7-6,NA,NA,CASSFEAGLTGELFF,TGTGCCAGCAGCTTTGAGGCGGGACTCACCGGGGAGCTGTTTTTT
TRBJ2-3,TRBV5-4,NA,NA,CASSPQGGGTDTQYF,TGTGCCAGCAGCCCACAGGGTGGCGGCACAGATACGCAGTATTTT
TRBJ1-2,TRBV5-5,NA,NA,CASSLADHYGYTF,TGTGCCAGCAGCTTGGCGGATCACTATGGCTACACCTTC
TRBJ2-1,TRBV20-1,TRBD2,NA,CSASRASGYNEQFF,TGCAGTGCTAGTAGGGCTAGCGGGTACAATGAGCAGTTCTTC
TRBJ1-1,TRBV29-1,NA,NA,CSVAPGNTEAFF,TGCAGCGTGGCCCCTGGGAACACTGAAGCTTTCTTT
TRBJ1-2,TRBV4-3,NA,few,CASSQDRGARLGYTF,TGCGCCAGCAGCCAAGATCGGGGGGCGCGTCTTGGCTACACCTTC
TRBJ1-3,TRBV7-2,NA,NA,CASSKRAPVYSGNTIYF,TGTGCCAGCAGCAAAAGGGCCCCAGTATACTCTGGAAACACCATATATTTT
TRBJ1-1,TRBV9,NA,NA,CASSVSGYTEAFF,TGTGCCAGCAGCGTATCCGGTTACACTGAAGCTTTCTTT
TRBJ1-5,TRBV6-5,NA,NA,CASSYSRDTQRSPQHF,TGTGCCAGCAGTTACTCGAGGGACACCCAACGATCGCCCCAGCATTTT
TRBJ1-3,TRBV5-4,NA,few,CASSSLSSGNTIYF,TGTGCCAGCAGTTCATTAAGCTCTGGAAACACCATATATTTT
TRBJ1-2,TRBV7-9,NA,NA,CASRGWSGQNYGYTF,TGTGCCAGCAGGGGGTGGAGTGGACAGAACTATGGCTACACCTTC
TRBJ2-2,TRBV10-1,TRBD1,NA,CASSESGQGKNTGELFF,TGCGCCAGCAGTGAGTCAGGACAGGGGAAGAACACCGGGGAGCTGTTTTTT
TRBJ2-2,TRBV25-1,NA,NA,CASITDSGELFF,TGTGCCAGCATAACGGATTCCGGGGAGCTGTTTTTT
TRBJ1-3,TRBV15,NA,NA,CATSRTHPASGNTIYF,TGTGCCACCAGCAGGACCCACCCAGCCTCTGGAAACACCATATATTTT
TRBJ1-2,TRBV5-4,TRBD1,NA,CASTPGQANYGYTF,TGTGCCAGCACCCCGGGACAGGCTAATTATGGCTACACCTTC
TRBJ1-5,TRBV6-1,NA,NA,CASSDDSYYQPQHF,TGTGCCAGCAGTGATGACAGTTATTATCAGCCCCAGCATTTT
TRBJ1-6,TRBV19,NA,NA,CASMDAPPGWSSYNSPLHF,TGTGCCAGTATGGACGCCCCCCCAGGGTGGAGCTCCTATAATTCACCCCTCCACTTT
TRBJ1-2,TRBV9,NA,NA,CASSVGGVGYGYTF,TGTGCCAGCAGCGTAGGTGGGGTCGGCTATGGCTACACCTTC
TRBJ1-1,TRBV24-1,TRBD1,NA,CATSAGGRGLETEAFF,TGTGCCACCAGTGCAGGGGGCAGGGGGCTTGAGACTGAAGCTTTCTTT
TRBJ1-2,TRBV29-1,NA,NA,CSVESGGVYGYTF,TGCAGCGTTGAATCTGGGGGGGTTTATGGCTACACCTTC
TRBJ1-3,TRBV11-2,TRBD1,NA,CASSAQGALSGNTIYF,TGTGCCAGCAGCGCCCAGGGGGCCCTCTCTGGAAACACCATATATTTT
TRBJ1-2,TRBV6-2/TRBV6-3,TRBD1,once,CASSPGQGYYGYTF,TGTGCCAGCAGTCCCGGACAGGGGTACTATGGCTACACCTTC
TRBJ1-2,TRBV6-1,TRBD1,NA,CASSEPDREEGYTF,TGTGCCAGCAGTGAACCTGACAGGGAGGAGGGCTACACCTTC
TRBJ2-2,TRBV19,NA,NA,CASSMGLRGGELFF,TGTGCCAGTAGTATGGGACTCCGGGGCGGGGAGCTGTTTTTT
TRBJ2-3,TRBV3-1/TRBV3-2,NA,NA,CASSRGSTDTQYF,TGTGCCAGCAGCCGGGGCAGCACAGATACGCAGTATTTT
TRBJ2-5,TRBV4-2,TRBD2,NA,CASSPRTSGSRFQETQYF,TGTGCCAGCAGCCCGCGGACTAGCGGGAGTCGGTTCCAAGAGACCCAGTACTTC
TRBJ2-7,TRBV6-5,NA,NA,CASREDVRSDEQYF,TGTGCCAGCAGGGAGGATGTTCGGTCGGACGAGCAGTACTTC
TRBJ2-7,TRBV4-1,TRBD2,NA,CASSQELAGGYEQYF,TGCGCCAGCAGCCAAGAACTAGCGGGAGGGTACGAGCAGTACTTC
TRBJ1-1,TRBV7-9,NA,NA,CASSREAEEAFF,TGTGCCAGCAGCAGGGAAGCTGAAGAAGCTTTCTTT
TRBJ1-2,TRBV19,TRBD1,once,CASNPIPGQDMKITGYGYTF,TGTGCCAGTAATCCTATTCCGGGACAGGATATGAAGATAACGGGGTATGGCTACACCTTC
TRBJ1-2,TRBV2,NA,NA,CARSSGSYGYTF,TGTGCCAGATCCTCAGGGTCCTATGGCTACACCTTC
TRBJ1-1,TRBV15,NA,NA,CATSRGGTEAFF,TGTGCCACCAGCAGAGGCGGCACTGAAGCTTTCTTT
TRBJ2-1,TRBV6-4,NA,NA,CASSFERGNEQFF,TGTGCCAGCAGCTTCGAAAGGGGGAATGAGCAGTTCTTC
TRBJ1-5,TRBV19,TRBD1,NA,CASSIRQGASNQPQHF,TGTGCCAGTAGTATAAGGCAGGGGGCAAGCAATCAGCCCCAGCATTTT
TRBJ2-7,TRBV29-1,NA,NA,CRPGTDQSYEQYF,TGCAGACCTGGGACGGACCAATCCTACGAGCAGTACTTC
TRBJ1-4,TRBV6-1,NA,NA,CASSEVGGRNEKLFF,TGTGCCAGCAGTGAAGTCGGGGGGAGGAATGAAAAACTGTTTTTT
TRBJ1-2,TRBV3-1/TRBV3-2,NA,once,CASSQGVGQAYGYTF,TGTGCCAGCAGCCAAGGTGTCGGGCAGGCCTATGGCTACACCTTC
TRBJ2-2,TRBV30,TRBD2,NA,CAWSPKGLAGTGELFF,TGTGCCTGGAGTCCCAAGGGACTAGCGGGCACCGGGGAGCTGTTTTTT
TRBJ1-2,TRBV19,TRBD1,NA,CASSIKSGQDISDGYTF,TGTGCCAGTAGTATCAAGAGCGGACAGGATATCTCGGATGGCTACACCTTC